The entry below describes one T cell receptor (beta chain). Study processing details: Researchers report that nucleated cell counts were estimated from reference gene primer amplification. Sequencing used immunoSEQ multiplex PCR; TCRdb keeps in-frame clones, though not all of them. The DNA gave D and trimming, while V, J and clone size come from that table. In the table there are roughly 190,000 clones, 70% to 85% of which are singletons. Symptom resolution, clearance, or two negative PCRs marked the recovered donors of Cohort 3. This entry belongs to a study of blood T cell repertoires in COVID-19. The CDR3 spans 15 residues. The germline CDR1 and CDR2 sequences are MNHEY and SVGAGI. The V end lost 4 bases, the J end lost 6 bases, and 15 bases lay between the germline ends.

The source is a woman in her thirties who had recovered from COVID-19. Sequencing input: PBMCs or T cells enriched from blood (not recorded which). The chain combines TRBV6-5 with TRBJ2-2, with TRBD1 as a possible D gene (6 bases). The CDR3 loop reads CASSSLRTVSGELFF. The CDR3 nucleotides are TGTGCCAGCAGTTCTTTACGGACAGTTTCCGGGGAGCTGTTTTTT.